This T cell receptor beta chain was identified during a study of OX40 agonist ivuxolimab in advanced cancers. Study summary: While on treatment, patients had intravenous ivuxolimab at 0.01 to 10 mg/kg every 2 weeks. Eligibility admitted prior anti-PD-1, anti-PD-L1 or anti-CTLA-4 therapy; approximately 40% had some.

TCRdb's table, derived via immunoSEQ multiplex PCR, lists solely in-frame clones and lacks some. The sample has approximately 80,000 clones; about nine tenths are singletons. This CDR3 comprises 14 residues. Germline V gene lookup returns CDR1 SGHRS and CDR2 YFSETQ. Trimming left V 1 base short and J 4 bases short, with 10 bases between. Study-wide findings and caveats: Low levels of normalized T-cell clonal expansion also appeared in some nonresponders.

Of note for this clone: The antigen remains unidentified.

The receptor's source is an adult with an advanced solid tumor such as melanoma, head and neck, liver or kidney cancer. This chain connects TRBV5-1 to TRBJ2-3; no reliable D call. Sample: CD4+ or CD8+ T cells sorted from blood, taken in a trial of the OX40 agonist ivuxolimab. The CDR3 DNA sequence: TGCGCCAGCAGCTTGCTTGGCACCTCAGATACGCAGTATTTT. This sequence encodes CASSLLGTSDTQYF.